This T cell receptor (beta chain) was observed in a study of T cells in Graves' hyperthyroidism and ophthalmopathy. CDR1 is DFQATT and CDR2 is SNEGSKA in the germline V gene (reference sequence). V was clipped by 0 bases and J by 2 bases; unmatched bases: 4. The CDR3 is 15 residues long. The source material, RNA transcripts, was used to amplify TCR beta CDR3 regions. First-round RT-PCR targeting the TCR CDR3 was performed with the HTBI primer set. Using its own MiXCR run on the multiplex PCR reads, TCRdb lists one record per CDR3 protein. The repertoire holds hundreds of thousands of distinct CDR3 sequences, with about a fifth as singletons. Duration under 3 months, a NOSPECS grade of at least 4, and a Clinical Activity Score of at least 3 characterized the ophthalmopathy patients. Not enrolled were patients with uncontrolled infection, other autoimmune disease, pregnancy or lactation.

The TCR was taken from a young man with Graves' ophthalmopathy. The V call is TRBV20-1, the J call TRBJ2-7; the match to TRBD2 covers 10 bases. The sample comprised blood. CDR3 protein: CSAREGLARTYEQYF. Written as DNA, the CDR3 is TGCAGTGCTAGAGAGGGACTAGCGAGAACCTACGAGCAGTACTTC.